This passage covers 9 T cell receptor beta chains from one sample sequenced in a study of a mutant IDH1 vaccine in newly diagnosed glioma. Documented time point: week 5, during vaccination. Vaccination comprised doses that each held 300 ug of mutant IDH1 20-mer peptide, plus topical imiquimod. Sequencing was performed with immunoSEQ multiplex PCR; in TCRdb, only in-frame clones are kept and a portion is missing. Here the sample spans fewer than 40,000 clones, 78% being singletons. Antigens of these TCRs are unknown. This specimen consisted of PBMCs, obtained from a glioma patient whose treatment included an IDH1 peptide vaccine. The receptors stem from a man aged 35 to 55 with glioma.

Only one count was recorded for this clone. The V gene is TRBV19, the J gene TRBJ2-2; possibly TRBD1 for D (5 bases). The CDR3 covers 13 residues. With 3 bases removed from V and 8 bases from J, the gap between germline ends came to 10 bases. The germline V gene has CDR1 LNHDA and CDR2 SQIVND (reference sequence). CDR3 coding DNA: TGTGCCAGTAGTATCACCAGGGTGGGGGAGCTGTTTTTT. This sequence encodes CASSITRVGELFF. The full variable domain, its missing parts supplied by reference TRBV19 and TRBJ2-2, is DGGITQSPKYLFRKEGQNVTLSCEQNLNHDAMYWYRQDPGQGLRLIYYSQIVNDFQKGDIAEGYSVSREKKESFPLTVTSAQKNPTAFYLCASSITRVGELFFGEGSRLTVL.

V gene TRBV5-5 combines with J gene TRBJ1-5; D unresolved. Looked up from germline, CDR1 is SGHKS and CDR2 is YYEKEE (reference sequence). The germline V and J ends were trimmed by 4 bases and 5 bases, with 13 bases remaining between them. This CDR3 comprises 14 residues. This chain's CDR3 is CASSPRGGDQPQHF. Here the CDR3 DNA reads TGTGCCAGCAGCCCCCGGGGTGGGGATCAGCCCCAGCATTTT.

The CDR3 is CASSLGGAGEKLFF. CDR3 in DNA: TGCGCCAGCAGCTTAGGGGGCGCAGGTGAAAAACTGTTTTTT. V is TRBV5-1 and J is TRBJ1-4, with 7 bases matching TRBD1. Germline-derived CDR1 and CDR2 are SGHRS and YFSETQ. The V segment lost 2 bases and the J segment 7 bases; nucleotides outside the gene matches: 5. The CDR3 is made up of 14 amino acids.

This chain links TRBV30 with TRBJ2-1, with D perhaps assigned TRBD1 or TRBD2 (6 bases each). Germline V gives CDR1 GTSNPN, CDR2 SVGIG (reference sequence). V gave up 4 bases and J gave up 0 bases, with 22 bases separating them. The CDR3 loop spans 18 amino acids. The CDR3 loop reads CAWTGRRRGPSSYNEQFF. As DNA, the CDR3 is TGTGCCTGGACAGGTCGTAGACGGGGGCCCTCCTCCTACAATGAGCAGTTCTTC.

The chain carries TRBV6-1 and TRBJ2-1; D assignment may be TRBD1 or TRBD2 (7 bases each). V lost 4 bases to trimming and J lost 5 bases, with 21 bases between them. The V gene's germline CDR1 is MNHNS and CDR2 SASEGT. This CDR3 is built from 17 residues. The CDR3 here is CASSVGGGGRRNNEQFF. The DNA for the CDR3 is TGTGCCAGCAGTGTCGGGGGAGGGGGCCGGAGAAACAATGAGCAGTTCTTC.

V gene TRBV5-6 combines with J gene TRBJ2-1; no reliable D call. Germline V gene sequence: CDR1 SGHDT, CDR2 YYEEEE. V was cut by 1 base and J by 10 bases, with 6 bases left in between. This CDR3 region has 11 residues. CDR3 residues: CASSLWWEQFF. CDR3 DNA: TGTGCCAGCAGCTTGTGGTGGGAGCAGTTCTTC.

This clone was counted a single time. The chain is built from TRBV7-9 and TRBJ2-2; the match to TRBD1 covers 7 bases. The CDR3 contains 15 residues. V dropped 0 bases and J dropped 5; count of bases not matched to a gene: 3. CDR1 is SEHNR and CDR2 is FQNEAQ in the germline V gene (reference sequence). DNA of the CDR3: TGTGCCAGCAGCTTAGCTACAGGGGTTACCGGGGAGCTGTTTTTT. As protein: CASSLATGVTGELFF.

As regards this clone: The junction departs from germline at one end; a sequencing error may be responsible. The CDR3 nucleotides read TGTGCCAGCAGCTTAGCTGGACAGTACTTCTCGAACTTC. Residues: CASSLAGQYFSNF. This chain uses TRBV7-8 with TRBJ2-7; a possible D gene is TRBD1 (6 bases). The CDR3 is 13 amino acids. The germline CDR1 and CDR2 sequences are SGHVS and FQNEAQ.

This sequence joins TRBV19 and TRBJ1-2; possible D gene TRBD1, 6 bases. V lost 0 bases, J lost 4 bases, and 12 bases lay in between. The CDR3 is made up of 15 amino acids. Germline CDR1 and CDR2: LNHDA and SQIVND (reference sequence). CDR3 coding DNA: TGTGCCAGTAGTATAGAACAGGGTTTTGGCTATGGCTACACCTTC. This codes for CASSIEQGFGYGYTF.